A selection of T cell receptor beta chains follows, all from one sample in a study of blood T cells in healthy people across ages. TCRdb fed the 5' RACE reads into MiXCR, producing one record per CDR3 protein. The sample records roughly 1,100,000 distinct CDR3 sequences, roughly a quarter being singletons. The sample was also reused in another study, on T cells of mothers and their children.

What was sequenced was blood. These receptors were obtained from a girl between 2 and 10 years old in good health. Each CDR3 is given without its conserved first and last residue.

v_call: TRBV7-9; j_call: TRBJ2-7; cdr3_aa: AGETGGSYEQY
v_call: TRBV11-2; j_call: TRBJ1-1; cdr3_aa: ASSSISDIEAF
v_call: TRBV25-1; j_call: TRBJ1-5; cdr3_aa: ASSGANQPQH
v_call: TRBV12-3/TRBV12-4; j_call: TRBJ2-2; cdr3_aa: ASSPAWGAGGTGELF
v_call: TRBV3-1; j_call: TRBJ2-1; cdr3_aa: ASSQEGMGTGAFILSYNEQF
v_call: TRBV27; j_call: TRBJ1-6; cdr3_aa: ASSWDRNNSPLH
v_call: TRBV3-1; j_call: TRBJ2-3; cdr3_aa: ASSQEGGLAGLRTDTQY
v_call: TRBV20-1; j_call: NA; cdr3_aa: SAPTGETYEQY
v_call: TRBV29-1; j_call: TRBJ1-3; cdr3_aa: SVKQGSGNTIY
v_call: TRBV20-1; j_call: NA; cdr3_aa: SARGAGGGNEQF
v_call: TRBV28; j_call: TRBJ1-2; cdr3_aa: ASSKTGIEGYT
v_call: TRBV7-9; j_call: TRBJ2-1; cdr3_aa: ASSPTPQAGGYNEQF
v_call: TRBV20-1; j_call: TRBJ1-1; cdr3_aa: SARDYRRENTEAF
v_call: TRBV28; j_call: TRBJ2-7; cdr3_aa: ASRANGYEQY
v_call: TRBV11-2; j_call: TRBJ2-4; cdr3_aa: ASTDLLGLVGAKNIQY
v_call: TRBV10-3; j_call: TRBJ2-7; cdr3_aa: AISGDRVREQY
v_call: TRBV27; j_call: TRBJ1-1; cdr3_aa: ASTSGGDTEAF
v_call: TRBV4-2; j_call: TRBJ2-7; cdr3_aa: ASSQEGLAGGLYEQY
v_call: TRBV4-2; j_call: TRBJ2-3; cdr3_aa: ASSHQVGEATDTQY
v_call: TRBV28; j_call: TRBJ1-5; cdr3_aa: ATRPGSNQPQH
v_call: TRBV7-8; j_call: TRBJ2-7; cdr3_aa: ASSPGTGAGNEQY
v_call: TRBV10-3; j_call: TRBJ2-5; cdr3_aa: AISPRSETQY
v_call: TRBV29-1; j_call: TRBJ2-2; cdr3_aa: SVSLLNTGELF
v_call: TRBV2; j_call: TRBJ2-1; cdr3_aa: ASRVGTGLYNEQF
v_call: TRBV4-1; j_call: TRBJ1-4; cdr3_aa: ASMRGPATNEKLF
v_call: TRBV9; j_call: TRBJ2-3; cdr3_aa: ASSAMGLAVTDTQY
v_call: TRBV5-1; j_call: TRBJ1-3; cdr3_aa: ASQEGNTIY